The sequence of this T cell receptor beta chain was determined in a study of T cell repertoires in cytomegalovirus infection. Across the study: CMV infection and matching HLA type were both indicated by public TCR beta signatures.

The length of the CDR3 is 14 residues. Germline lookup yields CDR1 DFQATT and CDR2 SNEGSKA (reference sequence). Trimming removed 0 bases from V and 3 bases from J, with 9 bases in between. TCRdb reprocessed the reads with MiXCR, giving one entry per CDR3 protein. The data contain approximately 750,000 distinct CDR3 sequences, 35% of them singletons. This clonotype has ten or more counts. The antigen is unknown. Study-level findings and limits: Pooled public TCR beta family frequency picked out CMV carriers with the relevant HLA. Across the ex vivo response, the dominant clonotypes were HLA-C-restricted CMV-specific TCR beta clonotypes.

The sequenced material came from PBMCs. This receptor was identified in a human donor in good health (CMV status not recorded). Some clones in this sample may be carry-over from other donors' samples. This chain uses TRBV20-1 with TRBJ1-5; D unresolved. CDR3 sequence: CSARDVGNNQPQHF. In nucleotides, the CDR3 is TGCAGTGCTAGAGACGTTGGCAACAATCAGCCCCAGCATTTT.